The 9 T cell receptor beta chains presented below share a single source sample, sequenced in a study of regulatory T cells in long-lasting Graves disease. Libraries of TCR beta came from iRepertoire HTBI primers plus Arm-PCR of CDR3 regions. Each CDR3 protein is one row after TCRdb ran MiXCR on the multiplex PCR reads. This table has about 620,000 distinct CDR3 sequences, roughly 15% appearing once. Time point of the sample: newly diagnosed GD, antithyroid drugs for less than 3 months. Extracted RNA from PBMCs served as the source of the TCR library. This sample was also put to use in a study of T cells in Graves' hyperthyroidism and ophthalmopathy.

Here the sequenced sample was peripheral blood mononuclear cells (PBMCs), taken at new diagnosis, from a patient treated with antithyroid drugs. These receptors were taken from a young woman with Graves disease.

This clonotype was seen more than once but under ten times. The chain is built from TRBV30 and TRBJ1-6; no clear D. The V end lost 4 bases, the J end lost 7 bases, and 14 bases lay between the germline ends. In germline, CDR1 is GTSNPN, CDR2 SVGIG (reference sequence). The CDR3 is 14 residues long. CDR3 nucleotide sequence: TGTGCCTGGAACGAAGGGCCAGCGAATTCACCCCTCCACTTT. This encodes CAWNEGPANSPLHF.

V and J are TRBV5-1 and TRBJ2-1, with TRBD1 matching over 12 bases. This CDR3 comprises 15 residues. V was clipped by 4 bases and J by 8 bases; unmatched bases: 7. In germline, CDR1 is SGHRS, CDR2 YFSETQ. Here the CDR3 reads CASSRDRGPGDEQFF. CDR3 DNA sequence: TGCGCCAGCAGCCGGGACAGGGGGCCGGGCGATGAGCAGTTCTTC.

V usage is TRBV6-1 and J usage is TRBJ2-3; no reliable D call. From germline, CDR1 is MNHNS and CDR2 SASEGT. The CDR3 is 15 amino acids. V was cut by 3 bases and J by 1 base, with 11 bases left in between. The CDR3 region is CASSDQPSGTDTQYF. CDR3 nucleotides: TGTGCCAGCAGTGATCAGCCCTCGGGCACAGATACGCAGTATTTT.

The rearrangement uses TRBV18 and TRBJ2-3, with 9 positions matching TRBD2. The V gene's germline CDR1 is KGHSH and CDR2 LQKENI. With V trimmed by 4 bases and J by 1 base, 3 bases remained unmatched. This CDR3 comprises 15 residues. CDR3 DNA: TGTGCCAGCTCACAGCGGGAGGCCCGCACAGATACGCAGTATTTT. It yields the protein CASSQREARTDTQYF.

Only a few counts were recorded for this clonotype. This chain links TRBV15 with TRBJ2-5; D gene ambiguous. Germline assignment: CDR1 LNHNV and CDR2 YYDKDF (reference sequence). CDR3 length: 9 amino acids. The CDR3 reads CGFRETQYF. Written as DNA, the CDR3 is TGTGGGTTTCGAGAGACCCAGTACTTC.

The CDR3 loop is CASSVGPGQGARETQYF. The CDR3 DNA reads as TGTGCCAGCAGCGTAGGCCCAGGACAGGGGGCGCGGGAGACCCAGTACTTC. V is TRBV9 and J is TRBJ2-5; 11 bases are shared with TRBD1. Germline V gene lookup returns CDR1 SGDLS and CDR2 YYNGEE. This CDR3 region has 17 residues. The V and J ends lost 0 bases and 5 bases, in that order; junction bases with no gene match: 9.

The sample holds many counts of this clonotype. The V call is TRBV28, the J call TRBJ2-1, with 8 nucleotides matching TRBD2. Germline V gene lookup returns CDR1 MDHEN and CDR2 SYDVKM. V was pared by 2 bases and J by 15 bases, with 6 bases of the junction left unmatched. The CDR3 sequence is 12 residues long. The chain's CDR3 is CASSLTGGPAFF. The CDR3 nucleotides are TGTGCCAGCAGTTTAACGGGAGGGCCGGCGTTCTTC.

This clonotype was counted ten times or more. The chain carries TRBV27 and TRBJ2-3, with TRBD2 as a possible D gene (5 bases). V lost 6 bases, J lost 1 base, and 11 bases lay in between. Germline values: CDR1 MNHEY, CDR2 SMNVEV (reference sequence). The CDR3 spans 14 residues. The CDR3 reads CASRAVLRTDTQYF. CDR3 nucleotides: TGTGCCAGCAGAGCGGTTTTACGCACAGATACGCAGTATTTT.

The table lists this clonotype with many counts. This chain connects TRBV2 to TRBJ2-2, with unresolved D. The CDR3 has 15 residues. Deletions cut 8 bases from V and 1 base from J, with 14 bases between. Germline CDR1 SNHLY, CDR2 FYNNEI. Here the CDR3 reads CASGGKTVNTGELFF. The CDR3 DNA follows: TGTGCCAGCGGTGGGAAAACGGTGAACACCGGGGAGCTGTTTTTT.